Shown below are 7 T cell receptor beta chains from a single sample sequenced in a study of blood T cell repertoires in COVID-19. The protocol was immunoSEQ multiplex PCR, while the TCRdb copy is restricted to in-frame clones and leaves out a portion. The table includes approximately 360,000 clones, 85% to 90% detected once. Sequencing was carried out using peripheral blood. Receptor source: a man aged 18-30 years with active or convalescent COVID-19.

This chain links TRBV7-9 with TRBJ2-2, with TRBD2 identical over 12 bases. J was trimmed by 5 bases and V by 5 bases; bases with no gene match: 9. The CDR3 covers 17 residues. Per the germline V gene, CDR1 is SEHNR and CDR2 is FQNEAQ (reference sequence). CDR3 DNA: TGTGCCAGCAGCCAGACTAGCGGGAGCTCGGTGACCGGGGAGCTGTTTTTT. Translating gives CASSQTSGSSVTGELFF.

In its sample, this clone was seen once. This chain connects TRBV7-2 to TRBJ2-4; 7 bases agree with TRBD1. This CDR3 region has 15 residues. The germline V gene encodes CDR1 SGHTA and CDR2 FQGNSA. The trim removed 5 bases at V and 6 bases at J, leaving 10 bases unmatched. The CDR3 protein is CASSPDRILGNIQYF. The CDR3 DNA reads TGTGCCAGCAGCCCGGACAGGATATTGGGAAACATTCAGTACTTC. Full variable domain (rest looked up from reference TRBV7-2 and TRBJ2-4): GAGVSQSPSNKVTEKGKDVELRCDPISGHTALYWYRQSLGQGLEFLIYFQGNSAPDKSGLPSDRFSAERTGGSVSTLTIQRTQQEDSAVYLCASSPDRILGNIQYFGAGTRLSVL.

The chain is built from TRBV5-6 and TRBJ2-2; TRBD1 matches 7 bases. The CDR3 contains 17 residues. Germline V lookup: CDR1 SGHDT, CDR2 YYEEEE. Trimming cost V 1 base and J 2 bases; bases outside gene matches: 8. The CDR3, as DNA: TGTGCCAGCAGCTTGAACACCGGGACAGTAAACACCGGGGAGCTGTTTTTT. It is translated as CASSLNTGTVNTGELFF.

The rearrangement links TRBV7-2 to TRBJ2-5; the match to TRBD2 covers 7 bases. Germline V CDR1 and CDR2: SGHTA, FQGNSA. The ends lost 5 bases at V and 4 bases at J; junction bases unmatched: 13. This CDR3 contains 16 residues. DNA for the CDR3: TGTGCCAGCAGCCCCCGACTAGCATGGGGGGGAGAGACCCAGTACTTC. As protein: CASSPRLAWGGETQYF.

There are a few counts of this clone. V is TRBV24-1 and J is TRBJ1-1; D might be TRBD1 (5 bases). Germline CDR1 and CDR2: KGHDR and SFDVKD. The CDR3 runs 12 residues. Trimming took 5 bases from V and 6 from J, leaving 9 bases between them. As DNA, the CDR3 is TGTGCCACCAGTGGGGGGACTTCTGAAGCTTTCTTT. This encodes CATSGGTSEAFF.

The chain combines TRBV19 with TRBJ1-2; no firm D call. V gave up 4 bases and J gave up 6 bases, with 18 bases separating them. This CDR3 is built from 15 residues. Germline V CDR1 and CDR2: LNHDA, SQIVND (reference sequence). CDR3 sequence (DNA): TGTGCCAGTAGTAGCAGTAGCACGTCGTGGCATGGCTACACCTTC. Translating it yields CASSSSSTSWHGYTF.

The chain has TRBV28 and TRBJ1-6, with 7 bases that match TRBD1. The CDR3 has 13 residues. V dropped 10 bases and J dropped 8; count of bases not matched to a gene: 8. The germline CDR1 and CDR2 sequences are MDHEN and SYDVKM. CDR3 DNA: TGTGCCATCCAACGGGACAGAGATTCACCCCTCCACTTT. Its translation is CAIQRDRDSPLHF.